This TCR beta chain comes out of a study of blood T cell repertoires in COVID-19. Study in general: PBMCs, B-cell-depleted T cells, or T cells provided the cDNA or gDNA that made up the material.

CDR1 and CDR2 (germline): SGHRS, YFSETQ. The CDR3 loop spans 16 amino acids. V dropped 0 bases and J dropped 3 bases, with 12 bases sitting between them. Original handling: Researchers report that nucleated cell counts were estimated from reference gene primer amplification. The protocol was immunoSEQ multiplex PCR, while the TCRdb copy is restricted to in-frame clones and leaves out a portion. V and J calls plus clone size are reproduced from that table; the DNA served to infer D and trimming. Here the sample spans about 260,000 clones, approximately 92% being singletons. The chain carries TRBV5-1 and TRBJ1-4; TRBD1 is a possible D gene (5 bases). The sequence derives from a person in their late teens or twenties with COVID-19, enrolled during active disease. The sequenced sample consisted of peripheral blood. CDR3 in amino acids: CASSLDRTSSNEKLFF. CDR3 sequence (DNA): TGCGCCAGCAGCTTGGACAGGACTAGTTCTAATGAAAAACTGTTTTTT.